This TCR beta chain appears in the sequencing data of a study of PD-1 blockade in classical Hodgkin lymphoma. Study-wide background: Administration of nivolumab to patients was at 3 mg/kg intravenously every 2 weeks. Notes on the study in general: TCR diversity rose significantly by C4D1 in CD4+ but not CD8+ cells. Baseline diversity was lower in partial responders and progressors than complete responders. Newly diagnosed patients reportedly had lower baseline TCR diversity than healthy donors.

Time point described: cycle 4 day 1 (C4D1), after more than five weeks of nivolumab. Every patient was affected by relapse after autologous stem cell transplantation, while exposure to brentuximab vedotin was not uniform. Thawed PBMCs underwent magnetic negative selection to obtain purified CD8+ T cells. Data came from immunoSEQ multiplex PCR; TCRdb stores just in-frame clones and leaves some out. The sample records around 2,500 clones, 61% being singletons. With respect to this clone: As yet, its antigen is unknown.

This receptor was obtained from a human donor with classical Hodgkin lymphoma. This sample comprised CD8+ T cells from blood, obtained before the fourth cycle of nivolumab.

CDR3 in amino acids: CASSGGISHYGYTF. In DNA, the CDR3 is TGTGCCAGCAGTGGGGGCATCTCCCACTATGGCTACACCTTC. The chain carries TRBV2 and TRBJ1-2, with D possibly matching TRBD1 (5 bases). The CDR3 runs to 14 residues. Germline CDR1 SNHLY, CDR2 FYNNEI. V was trimmed by 4 bases and J by 3 bases, leaving 12 bases between them. The whole variable domain, remainder taken from reference TRBV2 and TRBJ1-2, is EPEVTQTPSHQVTQMGQEVILRCVPISNHLYFYWYRQILGQKVEFLVSFYNNEISEKSEIFDDQFSVERPDGSNFTLKIRSTKLEDSAMYFCASSGGISHYGYTFGSGTRLTVV.